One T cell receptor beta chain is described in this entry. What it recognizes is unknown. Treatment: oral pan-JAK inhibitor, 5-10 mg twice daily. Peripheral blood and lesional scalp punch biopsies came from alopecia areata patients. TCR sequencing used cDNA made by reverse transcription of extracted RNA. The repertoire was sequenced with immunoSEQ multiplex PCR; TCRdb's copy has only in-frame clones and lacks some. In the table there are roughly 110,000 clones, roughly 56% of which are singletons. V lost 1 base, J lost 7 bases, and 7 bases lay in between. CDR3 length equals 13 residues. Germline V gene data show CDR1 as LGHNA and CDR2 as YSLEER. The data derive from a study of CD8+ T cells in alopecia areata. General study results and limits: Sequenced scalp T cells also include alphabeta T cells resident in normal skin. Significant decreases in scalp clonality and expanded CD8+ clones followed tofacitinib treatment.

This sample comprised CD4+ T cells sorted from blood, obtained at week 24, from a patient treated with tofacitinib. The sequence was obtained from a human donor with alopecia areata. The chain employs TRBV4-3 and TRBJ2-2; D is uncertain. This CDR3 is CASSQVFGGELFF. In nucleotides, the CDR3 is TGCGCCAGCAGCCAAGTTTTCGGCGGGGAGCTGTTTTTT.